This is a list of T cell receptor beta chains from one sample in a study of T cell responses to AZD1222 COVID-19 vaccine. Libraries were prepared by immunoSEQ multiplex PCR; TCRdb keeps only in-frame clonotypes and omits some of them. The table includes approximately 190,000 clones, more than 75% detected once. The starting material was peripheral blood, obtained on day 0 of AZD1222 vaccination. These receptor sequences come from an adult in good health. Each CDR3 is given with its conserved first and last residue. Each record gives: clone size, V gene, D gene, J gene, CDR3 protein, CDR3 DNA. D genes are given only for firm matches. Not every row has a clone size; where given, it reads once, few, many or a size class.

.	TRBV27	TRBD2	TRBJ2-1	CASSLVSLGGRIFNEQFF	TGTGCCAGCAGTTTGGTTTCCCTCGGCGGGAGAATTTTCAATGAGCAGTTCTTC
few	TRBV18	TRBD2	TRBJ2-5	CASSPLSSGTETQYF	TGTGCCAGCTCACCACTATCTAGCGGGACTGAGACCCAGTACTTC
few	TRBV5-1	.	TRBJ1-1	CASNLQGNTEAFF	TGCGCCAGCAACCTACAGGGAAACACTGAAGCTTTCTTT
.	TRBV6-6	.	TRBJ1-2	CASSYGQTTEGYTF	TGTGCCAGCAGTTACGGCCAGACGACGGAGGGCTACACCTTC
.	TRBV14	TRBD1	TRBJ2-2	CASSQDVQGAPGELFF	TGTGCCAGCAGCCAAGATGTCCAGGGGGCACCCGGGGAGCTGTTTTTT
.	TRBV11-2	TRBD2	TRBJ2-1	CASSLTTSGLGFF	TGTGCCAGCAGCTTAACTACTAGCGGGTTAGGGTTCTTC
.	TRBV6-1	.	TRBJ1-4	CASSEGTITYNEKLFF	TGTGCCAGCAGTGAGGGGACTATAACTTATAATGAAAAACTGTTTTTT
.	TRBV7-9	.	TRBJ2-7	CASSLEYYEQYF	TGTGCCAGCAGCTTAGAGTACTACGAGCAGTACTTC
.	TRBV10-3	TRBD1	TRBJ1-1	CAISGDRDTEAFF	TGTGCCATCAGTGGGGACAGAGACACTGAAGCTTTCTTT
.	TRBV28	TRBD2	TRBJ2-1	CASSLWVAGGINEQFF	TGTGCCAGCAGTTTATGGGTTGCGGGAGGGATCAATGAGCAGTTCTTC
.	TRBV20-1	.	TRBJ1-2	CSAPKQGGYTF	TGCAGTGCGCCAAAACAGGGAGGCTACACCTTC
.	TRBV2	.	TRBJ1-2	CASREDSATANYGYTF	TGTGCCAGCAGAGAGGACAGTGCGACAGCTAACTATGGCTACACCTTC
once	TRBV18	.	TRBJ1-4	CASSPRGDEKLFF	TGTGCCAGCTCACCGCGGGGGGATGAAAAACTGTTTTTT
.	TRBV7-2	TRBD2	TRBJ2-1	CASSLLAGGFDEQFF	TGTGCCAGCAGCTTACTAGCGGGGGGGTTCGATGAGCAGTTCTTC
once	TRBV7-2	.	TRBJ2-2	CASSLAPTNTGELFF	TGTGCCAGCAGCTTAGCACCCACGAACACCGGGGAGCTGTTTTTT
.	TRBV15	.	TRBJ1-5	CATSRGGGAGSNQPQHF	TGTGCCACCAGCAGAGGTGGGGGGGCAGGGAGCAATCAGCCCCAGCATTTT
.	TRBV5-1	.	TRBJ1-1	CASSIAGRTEAFF	TGCGCCAGCAGCATAGCAGGACGGACTGAAGCTTTCTTT
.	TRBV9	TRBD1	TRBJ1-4	CASSPDRGANEKLFF	TGTGCCAGCAGCCCAGACAGGGGGGCTAATGAAAAACTGTTTTTT